This TCR beta chain stems from a study of B cell selection in AIRE deficiency. This clone was seen a single time. The antigen remains undetermined. The repertoire was sequenced with immunoSEQ multiplex PCR; TCRdb's copy has only in-frame clones and lacks some. The sample has tens of thousands of clones, around 97% seen once. Study-level points and caveats: AIRE-deficient Tconv and Treg repertoires matched healthy donors in TCRBV, CDR3 length, diversity. CDR3s were shorter in shared Treg sequences, reflecting few non-templated nucleotide insertions.

The sorted conventional CD4 T cells were gated as CD4+CD127+. The clonotype was recovered from a human donor with AIRE deficiency. Material: conventional CD4+ T cells sorted from PBMCs.

The CDR3 loop reads CASSTAGAYYEQYF. DNA for the CDR3: TGTGCCAGTAGTACCGCCGGGGCATACTACGAGCAGTACTTC. This chain joins TRBV19 and TRBJ2-7; either TRBD1 or TRBD2 may fit D (5 bases each). Trimming took 4 bases from V and 3 from J, leaving 13 bases between them. This CDR3 has 14 amino acids. Germline loops: CDR1 LNHDA, CDR2 SQIVND (reference sequence).